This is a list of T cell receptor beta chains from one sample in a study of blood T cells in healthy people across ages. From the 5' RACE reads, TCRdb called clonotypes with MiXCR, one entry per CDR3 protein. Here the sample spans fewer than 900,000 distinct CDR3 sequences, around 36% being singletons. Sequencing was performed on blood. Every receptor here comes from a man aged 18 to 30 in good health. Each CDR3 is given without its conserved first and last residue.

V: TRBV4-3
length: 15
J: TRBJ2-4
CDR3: ASSQERDRGTKNIQY

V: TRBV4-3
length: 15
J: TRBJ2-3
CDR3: ASSQAPGLANTDTQY

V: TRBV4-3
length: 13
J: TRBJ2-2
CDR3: ASSPRGSNTGELF

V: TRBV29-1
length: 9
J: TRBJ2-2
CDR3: SVVGAGELF

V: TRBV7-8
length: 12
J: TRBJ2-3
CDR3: ASSLAAGYDTQY

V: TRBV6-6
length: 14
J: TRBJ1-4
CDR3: ASSLDTRSTNEKLF

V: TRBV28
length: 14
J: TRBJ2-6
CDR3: ASSLFRGAGANVLT

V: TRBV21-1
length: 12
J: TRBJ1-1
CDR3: ARSQGLMNTEAF

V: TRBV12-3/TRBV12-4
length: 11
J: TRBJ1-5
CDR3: ASTTGVNQPQH

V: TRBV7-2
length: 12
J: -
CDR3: ASSLLVSYNEQY

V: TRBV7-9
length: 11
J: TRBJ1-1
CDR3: ASSLALRTEAF

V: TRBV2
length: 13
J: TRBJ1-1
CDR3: ASRNQGRMNTEAF

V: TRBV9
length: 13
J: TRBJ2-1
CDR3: ASSVNNGDLHEQF

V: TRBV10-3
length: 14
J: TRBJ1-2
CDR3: AFSSGTGGPNYGYT